Listed below are T cell receptor beta chains from one sample, sequenced in a study of T cells in localized non-small cell lung cancer. Generated by immunoSEQ multiplex PCR, the TCRdb table keeps only in-frame clones and is missing some. This sample has about 26,000 clones; roughly 80% occur once, and the top ten carry about 4%. Sequenced here: peripheral blood, sampled before any cancer treatment. Receptor source: a woman aged 35-70 years with stage I lung adenocarcinoma. The CDR3 runs from the conserved cysteine through the conserved F or W. A D gene is named only where the DNA matches it firmly. Some rows have no size entry. The others give once, few or many, or a class for an expanded clone.

>-|TRBJ2-5|TRBD1|TRBV5-3
CARSFGTGDKGETQYF
TGTGCCAGAAGCTTTGGGACAGGGGATAAGGGAGAGACCCAGTACTTC
>once|TRBJ2-1|TRBD2|TRBV25-1
CASSGTTSGGYYNEQFF
TGTGCCAGCAGTGGAACTACTAGCGGGGGTTATTACAATGAGCAGTTCTTC
>-|TRBJ2-7|TRBD1|TRBV19
CASRKGQGNNYEQYF
TGTGCCAGTAGGAAAGGACAGGGAAATAACTACGAGCAGTACTTC
>once|TRBJ1-2|TRBD1|TRBV5-6
CASSTGQGANTRGYTF
TGTGCCAGCAGCACGGGACAGGGGGCCAATACTCGTGGCTACACCTTC
>once|TRBJ2-3|-|TRBV7-2
CASSPSRAGGRDTQYF
TGTGCCAGCAGCCCGTCACGGGCAGGGGGGAGAGATACGCAGTATTTT
>-|TRBJ2-3|TRBD2|TRBV7-2
CASSIFSGFTDTQYF
TGTGCCAGCAGCATTTTTAGCGGGTTCACAGATACGCAGTATTTT
>-|TRBJ2-5|-|TRBV30
CAWSGPSVETQYF
TGTGCCTGGAGTGGGCCGTCCGTAGAGACCCAGTACTTC
>-|TRBJ1-6|-|TRBV7-9
CASSSSPGDRRYNSPLHF
TGTGCCAGCAGCTCTTCCCCTGGAGACAGGCGTTATAATTCACCCCTCCACTTT
>-|TRBJ1-3|TRBD1|TRBV27
CASSLSWGQGNTIYF
TGTGCCAGCAGTTTATCGTGGGGACAGGGAAACACCATATATTTT
>-|TRBJ2-1|TRBD2|TRBV6-4
CASSEAGGAGDEQFF
TGTGCCAGCAGTGAGGCGGGGGGGGCCGGGGATGAGCAGTTCTTC
>-|TRBJ1-1|-|TRBV4-3
CASSQGQMDATEAFF
TGCGCCAGCAGCCAAGGCCAAATGGACGCCACGGAAGCTTTCTTT
>-|TRBJ1-6|-|TRBV7-2
CASSPSGVGNSPLHF
TGTGCCAGCAGCCCCTCGGGGGTGGGTAATTCACCCCTCCACTTT
>-|TRBJ2-1|-|TRBV6-5
CASSYRRGGEQFF
TGTGCCAGCAGTTACAGAAGGGGAGGTGAGCAGTTCTTC
>-|TRBJ1-2|-|TRBV2
CASSVTGGHYGYTF
TGTGCCAGCAGTGTGACTGGTGGGCATTATGGCTACACCTTC
>-|TRBJ2-1|TRBD1|TRBV18
CASSPEGAFVFF
TGTGCCAGCTCACCTGAGGGGGCCTTTGTGTTCTTC
>-|TRBJ1-2|-|TRBV7-2
CASSPLLEGWNGYTF
TGTGCCAGCAGCCCCCTCCTTGAGGGGTGGAATGGCTACACCTTC
>-|TRBJ1-4|TRBD1|TRBV15
CATTSGQGYEKLFF
TGTGCCACCACTTCCGGACAGGGGTATGAAAAACTGTTTTTT
>-|TRBJ2-1|TRBD2|TRBV19
CASSIGAGGLPHYNEQFF
TGTGCCAGTAGTATAGGAGCGGGGGGCCTACCCCATTACAATGAGCAGTTCTTC
>once|TRBJ2-7|-|TRBV2
CASRGTVSYEQYF
TGTGCCAGCAGGGGGACGGTCTCCTACGAGCAGTACTTC
>few|TRBJ2-1|-|TRBV7-2
CASSSQGRGKGEQFF
TGTGCCAGCAGCTCTCAGGGGAGGGGCAAAGGCGAGCAGTTCTTC
>once|TRBJ1-6|-|TRBV6-5
CASRKGQPYNSPLHF
TGTGCCAGCAGGAAAGGACAGCCTTATAATTCACCCCTCCACTTT
>-|TRBJ2-7|TRBD1|TRBV7-2
CASSTRQGTYEQYF
TGTGCCAGCAGCACACGACAGGGGACCTACGAGCAGTACTTC
>-|TRBJ1-2|TRBD1|TRBV7-2
CASSFGTGANYGYTF
TGTGCCAGCAGCTTCGGGACAGGGGCTAACTATGGCTACACCTTC
>once|TRBJ1-1|-|TRBV6-5
CASSYSNQGNTEAFF
TGTGCCAGCAGTTACTCGAATCAGGGGAACACTGAAGCTTTCTTT
>few|TRBJ1-4|TRBD1|TRBV29-1
CSARDSGNEKLFF
TGCAGCGCTCGGGACAGCGGGAATGAAAAACTGTTTTTT
>-|TRBJ2-6|-|TRBV5-1
CASSFVIGQYSGANVLTF
TGCGCCAGCAGCTTCGTGATTGGACAGTACTCTGGGGCCAACGTCCTGACTTTC
>-|TRBJ2-6|-|TRBV7-8
CASSLGPTFSSGANVLTF
TGTGCCAGCAGCTTGGGCCCTACCTTTAGCTCTGGGGCCAACGTCCTGACTTTC
>once|TRBJ2-1|-|TRBV15
CATGGDRREQFF
TGTGCCACCGGGGGAGACAGGAGGGAGCAGTTCTTC
>-|TRBJ1-2|-|TRBV4-1
CASSQEGRPGEEGYTF
TGCGCCAGCAGCCAAGAGGGTCGACCCGGTGAAGAGGGCTACACCTTC
>-|TRBJ1-2|TRBD1|TRBV5-4
CASGQGGNYGYTF
TGTGCCAGCGGGCAGGGGGGAAACTATGGCTACACCTTC
>-|TRBJ2-2|-|TRBV6-1
CASSSSGWNTGELFF
TGTGCCAGCAGTTCGTCCGGGTGGAACACCGGGGAGCTGTTTTTT
>-|TRBJ1-6|-|TRBV2
CASRATDSPLHF
TGTGCCAGCAGAGCCACAGATTCACCCCTCCACTTT
>-|TRBJ1-1|-|TRBV6-5
CASSYFRNTEAFF
TGTGCCAGCAGTTACTTCCGCAACACTGAAGCTTTCTTT
>-|TRBJ1-2|TRBD1|TRBV2
CASSRDRGNYGYTF
TGTGCCAGCAGCCGGGACAGGGGAAACTATGGCTACACCTTC
>-|TRBJ1-1|-|TRBV5-6
CASSLGTVNTEAFF
TGTGCCAGCAGCTTGGGGACAGTGAACACTGAAGCTTTCTTT
>-|TRBJ2-7|-|TRBV7-9
CASSPPRGPYEQYF
TGTGCCAGCAGCCCCCCGAGGGGTCCCTACGAGCAGTACTTC
>-|TRBJ2-3|TRBD2|TRBV19
CASTGGLRADTQYF
TGTGCCAGCACGGGGGGGCTTCGGGCAGATACGCAGTATTTT
>-|TRBJ2-7|-|TRBV11-2
CASSRTKYEQYF
TGTGCCAGCAGCCGGACAAAATACGAGCAGTACTTC
>-|TRBJ2-7|-|TRBV25-1
CASSEYPYEQYF
TGTGCCAGCAGTGAATATCCCTACGAGCAGTACTTC
>-|TRBJ2-4|TRBD1|TRBV7-2
CASSLGDRIAKNIQYF
TGTGCCAGCAGCTTAGGGGACAGGATAGCCAAAAACATTCAGTACTTC
>-|TRBJ1-2|-|TRBV7-6
CASSPGRSNYGYTF
TGTGCCAGCAGCCCGGGACGGTCGAACTATGGCTACACCTTC
>few|TRBJ1-6|-|TRBV19
CASSIVSDRTPLHF
TGTGCCAGTAGTATAGTCTCCGACCGCACACCCCTCCACTTT
>-|TRBJ1-3|-|TRBV4-3
CASSQEGGQNTIYF
TGCGCCAGCAGCCAAGAGGGGGGTCAGAACACCATATATTTT
>-|TRBJ2-7|-|TRBV5-1
CASSLSQEYYEQYF
TGCGCCAGCAGCTTGTCCCAGGAATACTACGAGCAGTACTTC
>-|TRBJ2-1|-|TRBV6-5
CASSYPSAHNSEQFF
TGTGCCAGCAGTTACCCCAGTGCCCACAATAGCGAGCAGTTCTTC